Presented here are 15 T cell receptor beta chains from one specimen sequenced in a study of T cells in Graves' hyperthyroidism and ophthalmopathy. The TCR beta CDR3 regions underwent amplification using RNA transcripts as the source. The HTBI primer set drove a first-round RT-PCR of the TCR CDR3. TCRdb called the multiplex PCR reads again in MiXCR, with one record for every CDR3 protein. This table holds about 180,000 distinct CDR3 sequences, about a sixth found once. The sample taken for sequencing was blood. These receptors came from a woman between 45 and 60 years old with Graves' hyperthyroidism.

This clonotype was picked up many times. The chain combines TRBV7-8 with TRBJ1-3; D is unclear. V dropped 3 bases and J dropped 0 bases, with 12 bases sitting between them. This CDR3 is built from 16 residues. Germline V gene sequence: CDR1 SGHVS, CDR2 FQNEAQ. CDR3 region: CASSFNRPSSGNTIYF. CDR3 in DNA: TGTGCCAGCAGCTTTAACAGACCCTCCTCTGGAAACACCATATATTTT.

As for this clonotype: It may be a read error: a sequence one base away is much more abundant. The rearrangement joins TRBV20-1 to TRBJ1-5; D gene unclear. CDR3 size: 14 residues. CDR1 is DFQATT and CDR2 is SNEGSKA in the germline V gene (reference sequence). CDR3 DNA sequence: TGCAGTGCTAGAGTCAGTCATAGCAGTCAGCCCCAGCATTTT. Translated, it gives CSARVSHSSQPQHF.

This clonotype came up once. The CDR3, as DNA: TGCGCCAGCAGCCAAACTAGCGGGGGGGCAGTCGAGACCCAGTACTTC. Protein product: CASSQTSGGAVETQYF. The chain has TRBV4-3 and TRBJ2-5, with TRBD2 matching 13 bases. CDR3 size: 16 residues. Trimming removed 2 bases from V and 5 bases from J; junction bases left unmatched: 5. In germline, CDR1 is LGHNA, CDR2 YSLEER.

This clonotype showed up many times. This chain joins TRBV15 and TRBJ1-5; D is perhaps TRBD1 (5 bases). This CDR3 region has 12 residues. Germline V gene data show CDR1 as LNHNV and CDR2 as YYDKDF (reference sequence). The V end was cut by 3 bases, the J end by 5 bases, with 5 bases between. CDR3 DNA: TGTGCCACCAGCAGGGGGGATCAGCCCCAGCATTTT. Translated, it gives CATSRGDQPQHF.

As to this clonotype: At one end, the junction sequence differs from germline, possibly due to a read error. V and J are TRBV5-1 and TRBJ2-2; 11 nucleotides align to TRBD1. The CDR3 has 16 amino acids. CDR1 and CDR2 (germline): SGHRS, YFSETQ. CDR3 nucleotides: TGCGCCAGCAGCTCCCCGGGACAGGGGGTAACCGGGGAGCTGTTTTTC. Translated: CASSSPGQGVTGELFF.

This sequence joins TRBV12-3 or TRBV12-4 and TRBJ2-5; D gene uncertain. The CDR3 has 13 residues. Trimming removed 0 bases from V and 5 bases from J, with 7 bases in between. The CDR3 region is CASSLARWETQYF. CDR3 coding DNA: TGTGCCAGCAGTTTAGCCCGCTGGGAGACCCAGTACTTC.

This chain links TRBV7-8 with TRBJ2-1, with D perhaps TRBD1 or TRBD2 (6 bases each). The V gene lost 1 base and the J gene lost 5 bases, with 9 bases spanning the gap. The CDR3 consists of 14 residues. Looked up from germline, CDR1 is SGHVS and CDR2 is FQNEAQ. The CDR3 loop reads CASSLEGGNNEQFF. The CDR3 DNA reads TGTGCCAGCAGCTTAGAGGGGGGCAACAATGAGCAGTTCTTC.

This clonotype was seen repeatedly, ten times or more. The CDR3: CASSDRGLYTEAFF. The CDR3 nucleotides are TGTGCCAGCAGTGACAGGGGCCTCTACACTGAAGCTTTCTTT. V gene TRBV6-1 combines with J gene TRBJ1-1; TRBD1 is a possible D gene (6 bases). V gave up 3 bases and J gave up 3 bases, with 11 bases separating them. The CDR3 contains 14 residues. Germline V gene data show CDR1 as MNHNS and CDR2 as SASEGT.

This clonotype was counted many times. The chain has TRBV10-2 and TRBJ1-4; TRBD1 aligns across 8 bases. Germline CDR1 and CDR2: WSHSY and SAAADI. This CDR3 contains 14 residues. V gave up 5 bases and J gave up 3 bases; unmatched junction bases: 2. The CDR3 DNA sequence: TGCGCCAGCAGTACAGGGGGATCTAATGAAAAACTGTTTTTT. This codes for CASSTGGSNEKLFF.

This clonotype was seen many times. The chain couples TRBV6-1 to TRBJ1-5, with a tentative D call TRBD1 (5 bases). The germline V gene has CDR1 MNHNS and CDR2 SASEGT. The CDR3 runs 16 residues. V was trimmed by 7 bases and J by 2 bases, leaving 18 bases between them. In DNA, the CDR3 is TGTGCCAGCAACCCCCGGACACTACTCGGCAATCAGCCCCAGCATTTT. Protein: CASNPRTLLGNQPQHF.

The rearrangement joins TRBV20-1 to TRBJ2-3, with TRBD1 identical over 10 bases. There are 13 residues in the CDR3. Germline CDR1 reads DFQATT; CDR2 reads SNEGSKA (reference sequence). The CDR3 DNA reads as TGCAGCCGGGGACAGGGGCGCACAGATACGCAGTATTTT. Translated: CSRGQGRTDTQYF.

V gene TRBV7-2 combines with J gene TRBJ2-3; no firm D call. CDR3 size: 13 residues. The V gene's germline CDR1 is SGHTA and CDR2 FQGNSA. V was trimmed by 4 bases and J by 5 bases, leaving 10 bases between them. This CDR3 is CASSSPLGDTQYF. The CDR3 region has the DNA TGTGCCAGCAGCTCACCCCTTGGAGATACGCAGTATTTT.

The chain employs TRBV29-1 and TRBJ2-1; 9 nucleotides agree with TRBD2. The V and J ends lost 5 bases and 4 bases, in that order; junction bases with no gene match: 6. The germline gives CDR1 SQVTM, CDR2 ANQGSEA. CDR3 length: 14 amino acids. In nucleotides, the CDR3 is TGCAGCGTTTACCGGACTAGCGCATACAATGAGCAGTTCTTC. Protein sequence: CSVYRTSAYNEQFF.

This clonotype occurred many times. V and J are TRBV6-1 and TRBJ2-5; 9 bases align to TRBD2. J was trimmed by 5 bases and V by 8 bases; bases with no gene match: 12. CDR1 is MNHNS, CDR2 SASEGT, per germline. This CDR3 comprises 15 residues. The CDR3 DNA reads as TGTGCCAGCGGGCCAGGCGGGGGGGCCTTCGAGACCCAGTACTTC. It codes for CASGPGGGAFETQYF.

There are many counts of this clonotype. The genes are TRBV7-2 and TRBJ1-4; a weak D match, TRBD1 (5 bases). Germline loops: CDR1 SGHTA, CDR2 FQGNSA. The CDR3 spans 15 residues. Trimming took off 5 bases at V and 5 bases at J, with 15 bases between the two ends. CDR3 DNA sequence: TGTGCCAGCAGCCCCGACAGTGCCGCCAATGAAAAACTGTTTTTT. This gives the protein CASSPDSAANEKLFF.